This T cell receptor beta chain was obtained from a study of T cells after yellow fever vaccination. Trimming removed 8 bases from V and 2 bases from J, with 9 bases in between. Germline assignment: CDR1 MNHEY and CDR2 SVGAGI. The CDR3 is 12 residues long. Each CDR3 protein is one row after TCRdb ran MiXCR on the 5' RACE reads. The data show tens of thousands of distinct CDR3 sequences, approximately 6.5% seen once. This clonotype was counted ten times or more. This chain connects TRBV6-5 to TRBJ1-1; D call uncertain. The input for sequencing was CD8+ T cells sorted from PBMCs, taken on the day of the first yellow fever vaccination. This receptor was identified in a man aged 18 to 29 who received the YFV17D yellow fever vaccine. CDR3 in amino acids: CASASSNTEAFF. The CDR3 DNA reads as TGTGCCAGCGCCTCCAGTAACACTGAAGCTTTCTTT.